This T cell receptor beta chain appears in the sequencing data of a study of cytomegalovirus exposure and HLA in healthy donors. Study results and caveats: With later analysis, a missense DCLRE1C variant became linked to TCR beta V- and J-gene trimming. The authors confirmed in vitro that a few CMV-associated chains were specific for CMV antigens. Fewer than 200 TCR beta chains were listed as cytomegalovirus-associated.

Remarks on this clone: The target antigen is unknown.

The PCR was carried out with 60 Vbeta primers and 13 Jbeta primers. Clones were sequenced by immunoSEQ multiplex PCR, and TCRdb holds only the in-frame ones, with some missing. Of 130,000 to 150,000 clones listed, 68% were seen once; the top ten hold around 4.2%. The trim removed 6 bases at V and 6 bases at J, leaving 11 bases unmatched. Germline-derived CDR1 and CDR2 are KGHSH and LQKENI. The CDR3 runs to 15 residues. The chain uses TRBV18 and TRBJ2-7, with 10 bases lining up with TRBD1. What was sequenced was PBMCs. This clonotype was sampled from a man between 60 and 75 years old in good health and CMV-seronegative. CDR3 amino acids: CASSQGGTGEGEQYF. In DNA form, the CDR3 reads TGTGCCAGCTCCCAAGGCGGGACAGGGGAGGGCGAGCAGTACTTC.